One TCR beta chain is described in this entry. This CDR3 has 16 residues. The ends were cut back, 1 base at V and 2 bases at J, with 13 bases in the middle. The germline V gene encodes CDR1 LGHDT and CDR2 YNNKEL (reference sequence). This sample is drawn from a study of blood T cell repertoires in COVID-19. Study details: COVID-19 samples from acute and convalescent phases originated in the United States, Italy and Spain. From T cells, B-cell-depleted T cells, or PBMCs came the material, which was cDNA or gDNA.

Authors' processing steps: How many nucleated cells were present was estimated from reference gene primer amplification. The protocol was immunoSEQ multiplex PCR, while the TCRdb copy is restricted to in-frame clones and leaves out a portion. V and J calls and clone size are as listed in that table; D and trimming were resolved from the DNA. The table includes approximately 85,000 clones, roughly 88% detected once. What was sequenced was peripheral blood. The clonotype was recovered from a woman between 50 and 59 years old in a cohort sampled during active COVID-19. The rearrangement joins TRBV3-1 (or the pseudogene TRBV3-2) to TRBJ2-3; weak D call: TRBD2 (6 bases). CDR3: CASSQARDSNTDTQYF. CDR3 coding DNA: TGTGCCAGCAGCCAAGCGAGGGACTCTAACACAGATACGCAGTATTTT.